This T cell receptor (beta chain) comes out of a study of T cells in Graves' hyperthyroidism and ophthalmopathy. Broader study findings: Stable hyperthyroidism was told apart from ophthalmopathy by a model built on 13 V-J features.

Amplification yielded TCR beta CDR3 regions, with RNA transcripts as the source. Initially, a first-round RT-PCR of the TCR CDR3 employed the HTBI primer set. TCRdb called the multiplex PCR reads again in MiXCR, with one record for every CDR3 protein. Counted here are under 350,000 distinct CDR3 sequences, around 20% occurring once; the ten biggest clones make up around 50%. Germline CDR1 reads MNHNS; CDR2 reads SASEGT. V lost 6 bases to trimming and J lost 7 bases, with 13 bases between them. The CDR3 has 14 residues. Patients were excluded for uncontrolled infection, other autoimmune disease, pregnancy or lactation. Diagnosing involved the use of clinical symptoms, serum thyroxine and TRAb, thyroid ultrasound and orbital computed tomography. Of note for this clonotype: Its antigen is not known. A single base separates this from a much larger clone, so it may be a read error. Lacking the conserved final phenylalanine or tryptophan, this CDR3 likely reflects a read error.

The TCR comes from a woman between 45 and 65 years old with Graves' hyperthyroidism. The sequencing sample was made of blood. The rearrangement joins TRBV6-1 to TRBJ1-6; D perhaps matches TRBD1 (5 bases). CDR3 DNA sequence: TGTGCCAGCAGCACCCTAGGGGAAAATTCACCCCTCCACCTT. This gives the protein CASSTLGENSPLHL.